This passage covers 8 T cell receptor beta chains from one sample sequenced in a study of blood T cell repertoires in COVID-19. Measured with immunoSEQ multiplex PCR; TCRdb has only the in-frame clones, and not every one. The sample holds some 45,000 clones, about 82% seen once. Sequenced input: peripheral blood. These receptors all come from an older man with acute or convalescent COVID-19.

The rearrangement uses TRBV5-5 and TRBJ1-1, with D perhaps TRBD1 (5 bases). The CDR3 has 14 amino acids. The V end was cut by 1 base, the J end by 1 base, with 8 bases between. The germline gives CDR1 SGHKS, CDR2 YYEKEE (reference sequence). As DNA, the CDR3 is TGTGCCAGCAGCTTGAGTCAGGGGAACACTGAAGCTTTCTTT. This gives the protein CASSLSQGNTEAFF.

The J gene is TRBJ2-1, the V gene TRBV5-1, with 14 positions matching TRBD2. CDR3 length: 16 residues. The V gene end was trimmed by 4 bases and the J gene end by 5 bases; junction bases not matched to a gene: 5. CDR1 and CDR2 from the germline V gene are SGHRS and YFSETQ. CDR3 amino acids: CASSAWTSGGHNEQFF. CDR3 bases: TGCGCCAGCAGCGCTTGGACTAGCGGGGGGCACAATGAGCAGTTCTTC.

The V and J genes are TRBV6-2 or TRBV6-3 and TRBJ2-3, with 11 nucleotides matching TRBD2. The germline V gene has CDR1 MNHEY and CDR2 SVGEGT. J lost 2 bases, V lost 6 bases, and 10 bases had no gene match. The CDR3 loop spans 17 amino acids. The DNA of the CDR3 is TGTGCCAGCAGCCTCTCCGGGACTAGCGGAATCACAGATACGCAGTATTTT. It codes for CASSLSGTSGITDTQYF.

J is TRBJ2-4 and V is TRBV3-1 (or the pseudogene TRBV3-2); 12 bases fit TRBD2. The CDR3 length is 20 residues. In germline, CDR1 is LGHDT, CDR2 YNNKEL (reference sequence). The ends lost 4 bases at V and 0 bases at J; junction bases unmatched: 13. The CDR3 loop reads CASSLGLAGTKILAKNIQYF. Here the CDR3 DNA reads TGTGCCAGCAGCCTAGGACTAGCGGGAACCAAAATACTAGCCAAAAACATTCAGTACTTC.

The chain combines TRBV19 with TRBJ1-6, with 7 positions matching TRBD1. The CDR3 consists of 14 residues. Unmatched junction bases numbered 4, after V lost 4 bases and J lost 7 bases. CDR1 is LNHDA, CDR2 SQIVND, per germline (reference sequence). The CDR3: CASSTTGLNSPLHF. CDR3 nucleotide sequence: TGTGCCAGTAGTACGACAGGGCTCAATTCACCCCTCCACTTT.

A single count supports this clone. The genes are TRBV12-3 or TRBV12-4 and TRBJ1-3; tentatively, D is TRBD1 (5 bases). The CDR3 sequence is 13 residues long. The V gene lost 3 bases and the J gene lost 5 bases, with 8 bases spanning the gap. This chain's CDR3 is CASSFGGRNTIYF. CDR3 coding DNA: TGTGCCAGCAGTTTTGGGGGGAGAAACACCATATATTTT.

The chain has TRBV6-6 and TRBJ1-2; TRBD1 aligns across 9 bases. The CDR3 extends over 13 amino acids. V was pared by 7 bases and J by 7 bases, with 7 bases of the junction left unmatched. CDR1 is MNHNY and CDR2 is SVGAGI in the germline V gene (reference sequence). In DNA, the CDR3 is TGTGCCAGCAACGTCGACAGGGGGACTGGCTACACCTTC. Translation: CASNVDRGTGYTF.

CDR3 bases: TGTGCCAGCAGGGGGGGAGGGACTAGCACAGATACGCAGTATTTT. Amino acids: CASRGGGTSTDTQYF. V and J are TRBV5-4 and TRBJ2-3, with 7 bases fitting TRBD2. V shed 5 bases, J shed 0 bases, and the junction held 6 bases outside the gene matches. The CDR3 has 15 residues. CDR1 is SGHNT and CDR2 is YYREEE in the germline V gene (reference sequence).